What follows are 2 T cell receptor beta chains derived from one specimen sequenced in a study of CD8+CD57+ T cells in acquired aplastic anemia. TCR beta VDJ and CDR3 profiling used genomic DNA as template. TCRdb processed the reads anew with MiXCR; each CDR3 protein has one entry. The sample consists of around 200,000 distinct CDR3 sequences, less than 60% of them appearing once. The sequenced patients had an expansion of CD8+CD57+ cells seen by flow cytometry. The material sequenced was sorted CD4+, CD8+, or CD8+CD57+ T cells (not recorded which) from PBMCs. These receptor sequences come from a human donor with aplastic anemia.

This chain connects TRBV24-1 to TRBJ1-2; no clear D. The V end lost 5 bases, the J end lost 6 bases, and 12 bases lay between the germline ends. This CDR3 has 13 amino acids. In germline, CDR1 is KGHDR, CDR2 SFDVKD. DNA of the CDR3: TGTGCCACCAGTGGTGGGGTGGGGAATGGCTACACCTTC. It encodes CATSGGVGNGYTF.

This clonotype has more than one count but fewer than ten. The chain combines TRBV20-1 with TRBJ2-3; D not certain. From germline, CDR1 is DFQATT and CDR2 SNEGSKA (reference sequence). This CDR3 is 14 amino acids long. Trimming stripped 6 bases from V and 2 bases from J, with 15 bases between. The chain's CDR3 is CSALATVLTDTQYF. For the CDR3, the DNA is TGCAGTGCCCTCGCCACAGTCCTCACAGATACGCAGTATTTT.